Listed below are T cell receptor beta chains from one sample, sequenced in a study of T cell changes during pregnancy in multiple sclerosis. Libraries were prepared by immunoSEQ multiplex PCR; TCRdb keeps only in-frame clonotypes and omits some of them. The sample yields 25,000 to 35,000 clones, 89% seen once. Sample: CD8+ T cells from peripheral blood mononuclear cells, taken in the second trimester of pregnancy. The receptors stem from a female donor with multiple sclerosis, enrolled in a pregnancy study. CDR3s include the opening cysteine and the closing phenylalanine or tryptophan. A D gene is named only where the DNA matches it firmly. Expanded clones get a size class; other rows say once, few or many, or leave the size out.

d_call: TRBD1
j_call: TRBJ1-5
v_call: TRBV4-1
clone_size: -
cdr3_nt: TGCGCCAGCAGCCTCCGGGACAGGGGTTATAGCAATCAGCCCCAGCATTTT
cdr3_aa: CASSLRDRGYSNQPQHF

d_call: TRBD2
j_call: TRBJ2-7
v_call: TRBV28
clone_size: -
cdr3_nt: TGTGCCAGCAGTTACCCCCGACTAGCGGGAGCACACGAGCAGTACTTC
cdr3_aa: CASSYPRLAGAHEQYF

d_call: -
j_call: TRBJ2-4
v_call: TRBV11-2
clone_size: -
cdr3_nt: TGTGCCAGCAGCTCCGTAGCCAAAAACATTCAGTACTTC
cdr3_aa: CASSSVAKNIQYF

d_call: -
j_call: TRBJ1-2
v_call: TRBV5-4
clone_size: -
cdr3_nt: TGTGCCAGCAGGGATAGAGGAAGCTCCTATGGCTACACCTTC
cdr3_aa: CASRDRGSSYGYTF

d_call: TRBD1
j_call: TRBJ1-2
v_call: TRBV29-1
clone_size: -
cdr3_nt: TGCAGCGTGCCGGGACAGGGGGCGGTAGGCTACACCTTC
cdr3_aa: CSVPGQGAVGYTF

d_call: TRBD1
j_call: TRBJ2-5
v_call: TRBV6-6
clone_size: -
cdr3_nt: TGTGCCAGCAGTCCCATCGAGGGGGCAGAGACCCAGTACTTC
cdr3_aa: CASSPIEGAETQYF

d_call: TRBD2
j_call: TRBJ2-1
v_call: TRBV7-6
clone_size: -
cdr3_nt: TGTGCCAGCAGCCCCAGCGGGGGACCGTACAATGAGCAGTTCTTC
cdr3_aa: CASSPSGGPYNEQFF

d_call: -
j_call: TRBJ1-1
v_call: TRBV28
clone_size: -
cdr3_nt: TGTGCCAGCAGGTGGGGGGGTTTGAACACTGAAGCTTTCTTT
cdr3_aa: CASRWGGLNTEAFF

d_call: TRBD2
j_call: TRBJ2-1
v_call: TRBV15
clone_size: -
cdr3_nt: TGTGCCACCAGCAGAGATAAGCTAGCGGGAGTAAACAAGTATGAGCAGTTCTTC
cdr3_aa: CATSRDKLAGVNKYEQFF

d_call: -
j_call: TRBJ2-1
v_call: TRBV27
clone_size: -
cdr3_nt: TGTGCCAGCACCCAGGGGGGCTACAATGAGCAGTTCTTC
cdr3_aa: CASTQGGYNEQFF

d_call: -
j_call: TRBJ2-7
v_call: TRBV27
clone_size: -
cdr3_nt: TGTGCCAGCAGTGTGTCAGTGACAGGGAGGTCCTACGAGCAGTACTTC
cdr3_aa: CASSVSVTGRSYEQYF

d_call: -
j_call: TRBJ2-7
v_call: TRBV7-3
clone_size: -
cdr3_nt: TGTGCCAGCAGCTTACTTGACTGGCCGAGGTCCTACGAGCAGTACTTC
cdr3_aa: CASSLLDWPRSYEQYF

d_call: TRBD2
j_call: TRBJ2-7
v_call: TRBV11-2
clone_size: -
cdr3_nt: TGTGCCAGCAGCCCGACTAGCGGATTCTCCTACGAGCAGTACTTC
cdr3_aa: CASSPTSGFSYEQYF

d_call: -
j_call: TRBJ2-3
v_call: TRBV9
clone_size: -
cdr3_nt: TGTGCCAGCAGCCCTTGGAGACGCACAGATACGCAGTATTTT
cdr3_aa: CASSPWRRTDTQYF

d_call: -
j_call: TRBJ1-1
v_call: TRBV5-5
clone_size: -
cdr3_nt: TGTGCCAGCAGCTTTGGGGCTGGGAACACTGAAGCTTTCTTT
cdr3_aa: CASSFGAGNTEAFF

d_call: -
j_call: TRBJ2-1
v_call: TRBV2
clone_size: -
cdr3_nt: TGTGCCAGCAGGGGGGACACTAGCTCCTACAATGAGCAGTTCTTC
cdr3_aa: CASRGDTSSYNEQFF

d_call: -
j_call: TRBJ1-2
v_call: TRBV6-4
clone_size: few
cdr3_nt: TGTGCCAGCAGTGACCCGAGACTCCCGGGGGGTGGCTACACCTTC
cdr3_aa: CASSDPRLPGGGYTF

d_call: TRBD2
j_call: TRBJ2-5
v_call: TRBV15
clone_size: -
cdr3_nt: TGTGCCACCAGCCCTGGGGGACTAGCTTACCAAGAGACCCAGTACTTC
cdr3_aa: CATSPGGLAYQETQYF

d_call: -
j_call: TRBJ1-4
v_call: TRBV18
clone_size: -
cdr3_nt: TGTGCCAGCTCACCGTCATCGGGGGATGTTAACGGTGAAAAACTGTTTTTT
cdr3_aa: CASSPSSGDVNGEKLFF

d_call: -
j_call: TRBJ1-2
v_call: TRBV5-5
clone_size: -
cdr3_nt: TGTGCCAGCAGCTTCGAAAGGGGGATTGGCTACACCTTC
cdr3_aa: CASSFERGIGYTF

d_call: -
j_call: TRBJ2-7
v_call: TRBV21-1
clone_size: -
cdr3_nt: TGTGCCAGCAGCAAACGCGGAAGGGAGCAGTACTTC
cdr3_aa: CASSKRGREQYF

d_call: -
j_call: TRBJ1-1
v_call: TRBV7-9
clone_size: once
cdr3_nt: TGTGCCAGCAGCAAATCTATGAACACTGAAGCTTTCTTT
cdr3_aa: CASSKSMNTEAFF

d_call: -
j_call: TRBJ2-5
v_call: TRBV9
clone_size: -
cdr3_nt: TGTGCCAGCAGCGACTGGCAAGAGACCCAGTACTTC
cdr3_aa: CASSDWQETQYF

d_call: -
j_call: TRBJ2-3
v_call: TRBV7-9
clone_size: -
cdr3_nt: TGTGCCAGCAGCCCCCCAGCAGATACGCAGTATTTT
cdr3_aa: CASSPPADTQYF

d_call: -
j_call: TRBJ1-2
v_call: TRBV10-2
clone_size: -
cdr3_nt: TGCGCCAGCAGTGAGGGCCTCCCGGGTGGCTACACCTTC
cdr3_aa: CASSEGLPGGYTF

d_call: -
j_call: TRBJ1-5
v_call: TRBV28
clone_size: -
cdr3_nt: TGTGCCAGCAGTTTCTCGGGGGAGGGGACGCCCCAGCATTTT
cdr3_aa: CASSFSGEGTPQHF

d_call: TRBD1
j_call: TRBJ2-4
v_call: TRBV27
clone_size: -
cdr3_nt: TGTGCCAGCAGTAGAAACCCCGGGACAGCTAAAAACATTCAGTACTTC
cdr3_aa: CASSRNPGTAKNIQYF

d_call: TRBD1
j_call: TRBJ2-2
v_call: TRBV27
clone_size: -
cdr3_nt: TGTGCCAGCAGTTTTATTTGGACAGGGGGCTTCACCGGGGAGCTGTTTTTT
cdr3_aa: CASSFIWTGGFTGELFF

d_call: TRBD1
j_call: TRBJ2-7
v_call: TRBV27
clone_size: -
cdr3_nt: TGTGCCAGCAGTGCCGGGACAGGGGCCTACGAGCAGTACTTC
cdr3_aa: CASSAGTGAYEQYF

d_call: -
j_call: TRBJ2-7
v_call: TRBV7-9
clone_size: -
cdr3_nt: TGTGCCAGCAGAGGGGTTCTCGACGAGCAGTACTTC
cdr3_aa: CASRGVLDEQYF

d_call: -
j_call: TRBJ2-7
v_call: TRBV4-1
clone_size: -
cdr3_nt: TGCGCCAGCAGCCCGCCGGGACTCGCCTACGAGCAGTACTTC
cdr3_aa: CASSPPGLAYEQYF

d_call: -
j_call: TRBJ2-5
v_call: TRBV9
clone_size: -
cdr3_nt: TGTGCCAGCAGCGCGCCCCGGAGCCAGGAGACCCAGTACTTC
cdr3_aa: CASSAPRSQETQYF

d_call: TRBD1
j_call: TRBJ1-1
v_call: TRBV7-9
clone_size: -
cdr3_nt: TGTGCCAGCAGCTTTCCGGGACAGAATGAAGCTTTCTTT
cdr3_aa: CASSFPGQNEAFF

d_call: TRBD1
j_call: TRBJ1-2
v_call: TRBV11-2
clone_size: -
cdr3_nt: TGTGCCAGCAGCTTAGTCACACTCGGACAGGCCTATGGCTACACCTTC
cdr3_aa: CASSLVTLGQAYGYTF

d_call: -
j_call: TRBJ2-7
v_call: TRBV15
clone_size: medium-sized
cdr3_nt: TGTGCCACCAGCAGAGGACAGGCACCCTCCTACGAGCAGTACTTC
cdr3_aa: CATSRGQAPSYEQYF

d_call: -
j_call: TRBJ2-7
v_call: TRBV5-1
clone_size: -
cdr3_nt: TGCGCCAGCAGCTCTGCCAGTCTTCTCGACGAGCAGTACTTC
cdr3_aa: CASSSASLLDEQYF

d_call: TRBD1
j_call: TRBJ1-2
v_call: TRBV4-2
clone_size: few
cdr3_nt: TGTGCCAGCAGCCCCTATGACAGGGGAGGCTACACCTTC
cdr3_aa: CASSPYDRGGYTF

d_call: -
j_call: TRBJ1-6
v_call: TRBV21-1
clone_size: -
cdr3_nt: TGTGCCATACTACCATCCGACAGGGTGAGGTCCTATAATTCACCCCTCCACTTT
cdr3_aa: CAILPSDRVRSYNSPLHF

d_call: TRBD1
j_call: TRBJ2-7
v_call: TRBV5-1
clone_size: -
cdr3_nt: TGCGCCAGCTGGGACAGTACCTACGAGCAGTACTTC
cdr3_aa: CASWDSTYEQYF

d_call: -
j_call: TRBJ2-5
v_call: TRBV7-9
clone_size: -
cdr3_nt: TGTGCCAGCAGCCCGCGCCGGGTCGGACAAGAGACCCAGTACTTC
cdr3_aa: CASSPRRVGQETQYF

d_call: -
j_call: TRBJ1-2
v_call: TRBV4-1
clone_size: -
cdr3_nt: TGCGCCAGCAGCCTTCCGGCGGGGGTATCCTATGGCTACACCTTC
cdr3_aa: CASSLPAGVSYGYTF

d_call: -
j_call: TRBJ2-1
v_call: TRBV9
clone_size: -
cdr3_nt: TGTGCCAGCAGCGTAGGGGGGCTAGAGGGCGATGAGCAGTTCTTC
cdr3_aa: CASSVGGLEGDEQFF

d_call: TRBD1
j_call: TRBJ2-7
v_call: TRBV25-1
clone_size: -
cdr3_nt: TGTGCCAGCAGTGAAGCTACCGGGACAGGGCAGTTTGACGAGCAGTACTTC
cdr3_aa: CASSEATGTGQFDEQYF

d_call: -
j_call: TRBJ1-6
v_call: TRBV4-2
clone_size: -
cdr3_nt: TGTGCCAGCAGCCAAGCTTCGGGGGAGGACTATAATTCACCCCTCCACTTT
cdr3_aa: CASSQASGEDYNSPLHF

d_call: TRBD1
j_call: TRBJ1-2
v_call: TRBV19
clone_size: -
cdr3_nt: TGTGCCAGTAGTAATCAGGACAGGACCTATGGCTACACCTTC
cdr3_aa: CASSNQDRTYGYTF

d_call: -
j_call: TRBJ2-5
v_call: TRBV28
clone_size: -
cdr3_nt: TGTGCCAGCAGTCTTCTTAGCGGTGGGGAGACCCAGTACTTC
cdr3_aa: CASSLLSGGETQYF

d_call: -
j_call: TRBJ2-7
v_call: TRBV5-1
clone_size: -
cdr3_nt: TGCGCCAGCAGCCTGGGGGGGGGCGCTCAGGACGAGCAGTACTTC
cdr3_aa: CASSLGGGAQDEQYF

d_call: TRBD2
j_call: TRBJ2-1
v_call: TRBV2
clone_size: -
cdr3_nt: TGTGCCAGCTTCCCGGGGAGCGGGAGCAATGAGCAGTTCTTC
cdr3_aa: CASFPGSGSNEQFF

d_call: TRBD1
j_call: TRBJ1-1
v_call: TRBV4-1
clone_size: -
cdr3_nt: TGCGCCAGCAGCCAAGATTCGGACAGGGGATCCGAAGCTTTCTTT
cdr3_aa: CASSQDSDRGSEAFF

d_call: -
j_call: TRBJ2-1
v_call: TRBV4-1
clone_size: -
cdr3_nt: TGCGCCAGCAGCCTGCAGGGTTTCCCTCTGGGTGAGCAGTTCTTC
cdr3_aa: CASSLQGFPLGEQFF

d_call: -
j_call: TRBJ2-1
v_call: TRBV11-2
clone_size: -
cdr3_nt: TGTGCCAGCAGCTTAGAGAATAGCGGCCAGGAGCAGTTCTTC
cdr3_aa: CASSLENSGQEQFF

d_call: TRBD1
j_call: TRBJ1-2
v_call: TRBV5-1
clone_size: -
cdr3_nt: TGCGCCAGCAGCCCTGGACAGGGAAAAGGCTATGGCTACACCTTC
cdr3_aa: CASSPGQGKGYGYTF

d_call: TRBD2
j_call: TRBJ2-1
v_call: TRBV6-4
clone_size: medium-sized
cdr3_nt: TGTGCCAGCAGTGTTCGTTCGGGAGGGGACTACAATGAGCAGTTCTTC
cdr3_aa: CASSVRSGGDYNEQFF

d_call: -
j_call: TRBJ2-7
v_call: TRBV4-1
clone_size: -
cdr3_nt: TGCGCCAGCAGCTCTACGACAGGCTACGAGCAGTACTTC
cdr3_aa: CASSSTTGYEQYF

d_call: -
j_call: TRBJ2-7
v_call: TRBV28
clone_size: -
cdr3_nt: TGTGCCAGCAGTTCGGTCCGGGGTGCGGGCGAGCAGTACTTC
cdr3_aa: CASSSVRGAGEQYF

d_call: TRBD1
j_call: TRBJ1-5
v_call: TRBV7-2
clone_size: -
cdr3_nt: TGTGCCAGCAGCCAAGCGGGACAGGTGAATCAGCCCCAGCATTTT
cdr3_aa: CASSQAGQVNQPQHF

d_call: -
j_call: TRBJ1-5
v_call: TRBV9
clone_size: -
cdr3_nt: TGTGCCAGCAGCGCTACAGGAAAGGGTCAGCCCCAGCATTTT
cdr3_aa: CASSATGKGQPQHF